The clone carrying this T cell receptor beta chain was seen a single time. The PCR made use of 60 Vbeta and 13 Jbeta primers. Sequencing used immunoSEQ multiplex PCR; TCRdb keeps in-frame clones, though not all of them. There are more than 150,000 clones in the sample; about 80% occur only once, and under 2.5% lies in the top ten. This specimen comes from a study of cytomegalovirus exposure and HLA in healthy donors. The sequenced sample was PBMCs. The clonotype was recovered from a woman aged 25 to 45 in good health and CMV-seronegative.

CDR3 DNA sequence: TGTGCCAGCAGCTTAGGGCAGGGGTCCGTATCAACTAATGAAAAACTGTTTTTT. Translating it yields CASSLGQGSVSTNEKLFF. V gene TRBV7-9 combines with J gene TRBJ1-4; D might be TRBD1 (6 bases). Between the trimmed V and J ends, which lost 1 base and 0 bases, there was a span of 15 bases. The CDR3 is made up of 18 amino acids. Germline values: CDR1 SEHNR, CDR2 FQNEAQ (reference sequence). Complete variable domain (other parts from reference TRBV7-9 and TRBJ1-4): DTGVSQNPRHKITKRGQNVTFRCDPISEHNRLYWYRQTLGQGPEFLTYFQNEAQLEKSRLLSDRFSAERPKGSFSTLEIQRTEQGDSAMYLCASSLGQGSVSTNEKLFFGSGTQLSVL.